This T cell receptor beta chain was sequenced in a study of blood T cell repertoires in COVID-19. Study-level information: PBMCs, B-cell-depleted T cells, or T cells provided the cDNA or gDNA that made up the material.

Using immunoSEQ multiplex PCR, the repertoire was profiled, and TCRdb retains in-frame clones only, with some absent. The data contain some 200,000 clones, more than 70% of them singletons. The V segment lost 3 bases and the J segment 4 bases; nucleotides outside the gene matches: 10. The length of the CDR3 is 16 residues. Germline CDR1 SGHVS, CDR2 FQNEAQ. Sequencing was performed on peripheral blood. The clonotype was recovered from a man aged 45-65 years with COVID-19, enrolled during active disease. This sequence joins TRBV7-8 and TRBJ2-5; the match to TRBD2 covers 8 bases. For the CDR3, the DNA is TGTGCCAGCAGCTTCTCGGGAGGGGCCCGGGTAGAGACCCAGTACTTC. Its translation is CASSFSGGARVETQYF.